This is a list of T cell receptor beta chains from one sample in a study of blood T cell repertoires in COVID-19. Sequenced by immunoSEQ multiplex PCR; TCRdb stores in-frame clones only, minus some. This sample has around 280,000 clones, with just under 85% found just once. The sequenced sample was peripheral blood. The receptors derive from a woman aged 45 to 65 with active or convalescent COVID-19. The conserved cysteine and the conserved F or W are not part of the CDR3 here. A D gene is named only where the DNA matches it firmly.

13	TRBJ2-5	TRBV9	.	ASSRWGHQQETQY
11	TRBJ1-1	TRBV29-1	.	RGGNSMNTEAF
12	TRBJ2-7	TRBV28	.	ASSLTVYTYEQY
13	TRBJ1-1	TRBV12-5	.	ASGLTLSGDTEAF
12	TRBJ2-2	TRBV20-1	TRBD1	SATDRGSTGELF
12	TRBJ2-7	TRBV5-4	.	ASSLGLDSYEQY
13	TRBJ1-1	TRBV19	.	ASSIARGADTEAF
11	TRBJ1-5	TRBV18	TRBD1	ASSGDRVQPQH
13	TRBJ1-3	TRBV2	.	ASSVARRSGNTIY
13	TRBJ2-7	TRBV5-6	TRBD2	ASSLRLAGPAVPY
14	TRBJ2-3	TRBV19	TRBD2	ASSNPRGGSADTQY
14	TRBJ1-5	TRBV2	TRBD1	ASRTGQGYSNQPQH
11	TRBJ1-2	TRBV28	TRBD1	ASRPTGEIGYT
13	TRBJ1-5	TRBV28	.	ASSPTQGSEQPQH
12	TRBJ1-6	TRBV3-1/TRBV3-2	.	ASSQDVRYSPLH
15	TRBJ2-1	TRBV7-2	TRBD2	ASSQTFLAGGYNEQF
15	TRBJ2-3	TRBV27	TRBD1	ASSPLPDRINTDTQY
11	TRBJ2-2	TRBV19	.	ASSIGVTGELF
11	TRBJ1-2	TRBV12-3/TRBV12-4	TRBD1	ASRYRGLYGYT
13	TRBJ1-1	TRBV5-4	.	ASSLPGQMNTEAF
11	TRBJ1-5	TRBV12-5	TRBD1	ASGFEQGQPQH
14	TRBJ2-3	TRBV6-2/TRBV6-3	TRBD1	ASSAGTGGGTDTQY
14	TRBJ2-1	TRBV9	.	ASSAGTTLYLDEQF
16	TRBJ2-4	TRBV7-4	.	ASSFTGSGQGPGNIQY
14	TRBJ1-1	TRBV27	.	ASSPTWRGRPTEAF
13	TRBJ2-1	TRBV3-1/TRBV3-2	TRBD2	ASSPGTSGSNEQF
12	TRBJ2-2	TRBV19	TRBD2	ASLAGLNTGELF
14	TRBJ1-5	TRBV19	TRBD1	ASSIVQGVVNQPQH
11	TRBJ1-2	TRBV3-1/TRBV3-2	TRBD1	ASSQRQGSSYT
12	TRBJ2-3	TRBV7-6	TRBD2	ASSSTSASDTQY
10	TRBJ2-1	TRBV10-3	.	AISEKPDKQF
11	TRBJ2-7	TRBV20-1	TRBD2	SASLAGGNEQY
14	TRBJ2-1	TRBV27	TRBD2	ASSDTAGTPGNEQF
13	TRBJ1-2	TRBV5-4	TRBD1	ASSLVRGRSAGYT
13	TRBJ2-5	TRBV9	TRBD2	ASSASGTMGETQY
15	TRBJ2-3	TRBV7-3	.	ASSLTLLGTSTDTQY
13	TRBJ2-7	TRBV2	TRBD1	ASSTQGTGAYEQY
16	TRBJ2-2	TRBV27	TRBD2	ASSLQLGGRANTGELF
14	TRBJ2-2	TRBV5-1	.	ASSLGTDANTGELF
9	TRBJ1-2	TRBV27	.	ASSPGYGYT
14	TRBJ2-1	TRBV19	TRBD2	ASSRIAGGSYNEQF
10	TRBJ1-3	TRBV5-4	.	ASSNLGNTIY
14	TRBJ2-4	TRBV7-9	TRBD2	ASSLLAGSSKNIQY
13	TRBJ2-7	TRBV27	.	ASSLSGGSLYEQY
11	TRBJ1-1	TRBV6-5	.	ASSLGGAAEAF
13	TRBJ1-1	TRBV6-1	TRBD1	ASSEPGQGAREAF
10	TRBJ2-7	TRBV3-1/TRBV3-2	.	ASSQDRYEQY
12	TRBJ1-1	TRBV27	TRBD1	ASSPTPDRVQAF
12	TRBJ1-2	TRBV5-4	TRBD1	ASSQGAENYGYT
11	TRBJ2-1	TRBV10-3	.	ATGDGPYNEQF
10	TRBJ1-2	TRBV10-2	.	ASTRDSYGYT